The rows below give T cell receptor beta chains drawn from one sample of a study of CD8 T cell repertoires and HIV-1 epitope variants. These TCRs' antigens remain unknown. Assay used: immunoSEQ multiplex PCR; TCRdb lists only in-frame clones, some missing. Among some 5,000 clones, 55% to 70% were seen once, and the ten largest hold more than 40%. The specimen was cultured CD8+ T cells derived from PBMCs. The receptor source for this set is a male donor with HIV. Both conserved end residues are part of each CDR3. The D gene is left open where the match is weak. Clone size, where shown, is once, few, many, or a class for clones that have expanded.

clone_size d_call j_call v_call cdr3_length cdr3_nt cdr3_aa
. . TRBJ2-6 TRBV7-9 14 TGTGCCAGCAGCGTCGTACCGGGGGCCAACGTCCTGACTTTC CASSVVPGANVLTF
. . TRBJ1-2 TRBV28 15 TGTGCCAGCAGTTTAGTCACGGAGGCTAACTATGGCTACACCTTC CASSLVTEANYGYTF
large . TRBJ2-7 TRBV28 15 TGTGCCAGCAGTCCCCGACTGGGCGACCTCTACGAGCAGTACTTC CASSPRLGDLYEQYF
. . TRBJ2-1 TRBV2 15 TGTGCCAGCAGTGAAGCGCTAGGTCCACGCAGTGAGCAGTTCTTC CASSEALGPRSEQFF
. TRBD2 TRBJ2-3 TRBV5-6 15 TGTGCCAGCAGCTTGCCTAGCGGGAGAGGGTATACGCAGTATTTT CASSLPSGRGYTQYF
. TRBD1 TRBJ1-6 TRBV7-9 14 TGTGCCAGCAGCCCCGACAGGGGCGGAGAGGCCCTCCACTTT CASSPDRGGEALHF
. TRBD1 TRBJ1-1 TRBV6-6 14 TGTGCCAGCAGTTACTCGACGGGACAGGGAGAAGCTTTCTTT CASSYSTGQGEAFF
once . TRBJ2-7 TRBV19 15 TGTGCCAGTACGTCGGAAGCGGACGACTCCTACGAGCAGTACTTC CASTSEADDSYEQYF
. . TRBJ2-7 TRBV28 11 TGTGCCAGCAGTTCCAACTACGAGCAGTACTTC CASSSNYEQYF
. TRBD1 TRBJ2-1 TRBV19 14 TGTGCCAGTAGGACAGGGGCTACCTACAATGAGCAGTTCTTC CASRTGATYNEQFF
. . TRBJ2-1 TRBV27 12 TGTGCCAGCAAGGCCGTCGACAATGAGCAGTTCTTC CASKAVDNEQFF